The following is a TCR beta chain sequence with its context. The data stem from a study of T cells after yellow fever vaccination. Each CDR3 protein is one row after TCRdb ran MiXCR on the 5' RACE reads. This table holds 400,000 to 650,000 distinct CDR3 sequences, 21% found once. Germline lookup yields CDR1 SGHTA and CDR2 FQGNSA. This CDR3 has 13 amino acids. Trimming left V 9 bases short and J 4 bases short, with 13 bases between. The sequencing used PBMCs, collected roughly 20 days after the first yellow fever vaccination. This sequence originates from a man younger than 35 who received the YFV17D yellow fever vaccine. V and J are TRBV7-2 and TRBJ1-3; tentative D call: TRBD1 (5 bases). The CDR3 region is CASQTGRGNTIYF. The CDR3 DNA is TGTGCCAGTCAAACAGGTCGAGGAAACACCATATATTTT. Combining the CDR3 with reference TRBV7-2 and TRBJ1-3 gives the whole variable domain GAGVSQSPSNKVTEKGKDVELRCDPISGHTALYWYRQSLGQGLEFLIYFQGNSAPDKSGLPSDRFSAERTGGSVSTLTIQRTQQEDSAVYLCASQTGRGNTIYFGEGSWLTVV.